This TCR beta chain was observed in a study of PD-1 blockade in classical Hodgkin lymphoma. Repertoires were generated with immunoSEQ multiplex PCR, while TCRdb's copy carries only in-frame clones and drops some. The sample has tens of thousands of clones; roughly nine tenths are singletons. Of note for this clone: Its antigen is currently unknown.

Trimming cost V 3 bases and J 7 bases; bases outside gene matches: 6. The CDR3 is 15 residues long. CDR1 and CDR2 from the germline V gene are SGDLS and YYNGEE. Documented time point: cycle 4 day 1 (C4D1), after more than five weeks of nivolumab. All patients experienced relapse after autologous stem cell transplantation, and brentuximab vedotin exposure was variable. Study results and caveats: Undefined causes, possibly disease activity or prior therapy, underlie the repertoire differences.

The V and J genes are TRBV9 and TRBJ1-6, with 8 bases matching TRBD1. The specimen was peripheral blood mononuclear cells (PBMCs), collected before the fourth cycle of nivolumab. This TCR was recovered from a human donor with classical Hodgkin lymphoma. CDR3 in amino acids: CASSGLGQENSPLHF. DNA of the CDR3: TGTGCCAGCAGCGGACTGGGACAGGAAAATTCACCCCTCCACTTT.